Below, one T cell receptor (beta chain) is given with its context. These data come from a study of T cells after yellow fever vaccination. Germline V gives CDR1 DFQATT, CDR2 SNEGSKA (reference sequence). The CDR3 runs 14 residues. V lost 3 bases, J lost 7 bases, and 8 bases stayed unmatched. In TCRdb, the 5' RACE reads were re-called with MiXCR into one record per CDR3 protein. The table shows 450,000 to 650,000 distinct CDR3 sequences, with approximately 15% occurring only once. The sequence came from a young man who received the YFV17D yellow fever vaccine. The rearrangement links TRBV20-1 to TRBJ2-4, with TRBD2 identical over 8 bases. The sequencing here drew on PBMCs, taken on the day of the yellow fever booster vaccination. The CDR3 sequence is CSASASPGGNIQYF. The CDR3 DNA reads as TGCAGTGCTAGTGCCTCTCCGGGAGGGAACATTCAGTACTTC.